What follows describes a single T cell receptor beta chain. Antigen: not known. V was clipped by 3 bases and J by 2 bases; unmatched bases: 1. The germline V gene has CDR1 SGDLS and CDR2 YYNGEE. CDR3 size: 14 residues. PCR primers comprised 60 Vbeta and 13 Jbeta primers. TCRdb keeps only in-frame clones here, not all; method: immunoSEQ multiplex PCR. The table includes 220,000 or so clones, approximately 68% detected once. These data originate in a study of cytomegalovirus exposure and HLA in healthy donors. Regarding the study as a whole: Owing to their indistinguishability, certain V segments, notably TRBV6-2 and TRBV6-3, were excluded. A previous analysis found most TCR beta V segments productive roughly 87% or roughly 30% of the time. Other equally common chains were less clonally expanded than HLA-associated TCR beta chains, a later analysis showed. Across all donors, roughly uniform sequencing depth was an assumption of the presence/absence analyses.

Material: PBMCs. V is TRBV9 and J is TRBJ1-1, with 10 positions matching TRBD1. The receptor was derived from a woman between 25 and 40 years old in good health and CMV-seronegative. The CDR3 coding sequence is TGTGCCAGCAGCGGACAGGGGGCCAACACTGAAGCTTTCTTT. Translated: CASSGQGANTEAFF. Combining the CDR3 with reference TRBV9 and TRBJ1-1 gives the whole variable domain DSGVTQTPKHLITATGQRVTLRCSPRSGDLSVYWYQQSLDQGLQFLIQYYNGEERAKGNILERFSAQQFPDLHSELNLSSLELGDSALYFCASSGQGANTEAFFGQGTRLTVV.